This T cell receptor beta chain was sequenced in a study of blood T cell repertoires in COVID-19 (dated by TCRdb to the early 2020s). The study in broad terms: Samples from collaborators originated in the United States, Italy and Spain and spanned both the acute and convalescent phases of COVID-19. The material from the prospective study consisted of cDNA or gDNA derived from T cells, B-cell-depleted T cells, or PBMCs. The dataset comprised deeply sampled blood TCRbeta repertoires from subjects exposed to, actively infected with, or recovered from COVID-19. A freely available public database, intended as a resource for researchers studying the immune response to SARS-CoV-2, is where the repertoires were released. Samples came from the ongoing ImmuneRACE study (first 160 participants) plus 1,254 subjects from 6 global collaborators. A de-identified subject ID, COVID-19 status, age in years and sex were almost always included in the sample metadata. Where available, HLA class I and class II types were taken from metadata supplied by the sample provider and were not determined by assay-based typing. Paper-wide results and their limitations: How much clinical and demographic metadata was included differed by source and by participant, and the metadata was provided uncurated.

A second Seattle source provided samples from volunteer blood donors who had recovered from COVID-19. Collaborating institutions collected whole blood in K2EDTA tubes following their own protocols. Collaborator samples were shipped for TCRbeta analysis as frozen whole blood, isolated PBMCs, or DNA extracted from either sample type. Points on this clone: There is no known antigen for this receptor. No much larger clone exists at a distance of one base, and base qualities are not known.

V is clipped by 5 bases and J by 0 bases, and the sequence between their germline boundaries is 11 bases long. Counted from cysteine to phenylalanine, this CDR3 has 15 amino acids. The DNA shown is the 45-base CDR3, in frame from base 1. In the germline V gene, CDR1 corresponds to MDHEN and CDR2 to SYDVKM. TCRbeta CDR3 regions were amplified from genomic DNA using the immunoSEQ Assay, a bias-controlled multiplex PCR. In the source study's methods: The number of nucleated cells in each sample was estimated by amplification of reference gene primers within the assay. Sequence reads were collapsed and filtered to measure the absolute abundance of every unique TCRbeta CDR3 rearrangement. For each sample, productive Simpson clonality was calculated as the square root of Simpson's diversity index across productive rearrangements. Entries here come from immuneACCESS through TCRdb and include only in-frame sequences with V and J called. Some clones fail to appear in such tables; in the studies checked, an unresolved V gene covers under half of the shortfall, and the cause of the remainder is unknown. The V and J calls and clone size were taken over from that table, and D and trimming were inferred from the DNA. The sample table contains 210,000 or so clones; only one count was recorded for nearly 90% of them. The ten largest clones take up 9.5% to 15% of the sample.

The sequence derives from a woman under 30 who had recovered from COVID-19. Recombination joined TRBV28 with TRBJ1-5; D gene: possibly TRBD1, on 6 matching bases. Sequencing used peripheral blood. At the DNA level, the sequence is TGTGCCAGCAGTCAGACAGGAATTAGCAATCAGCCCCAGCATTTT. The encoded protein is CASSQTGISNQPQHF.